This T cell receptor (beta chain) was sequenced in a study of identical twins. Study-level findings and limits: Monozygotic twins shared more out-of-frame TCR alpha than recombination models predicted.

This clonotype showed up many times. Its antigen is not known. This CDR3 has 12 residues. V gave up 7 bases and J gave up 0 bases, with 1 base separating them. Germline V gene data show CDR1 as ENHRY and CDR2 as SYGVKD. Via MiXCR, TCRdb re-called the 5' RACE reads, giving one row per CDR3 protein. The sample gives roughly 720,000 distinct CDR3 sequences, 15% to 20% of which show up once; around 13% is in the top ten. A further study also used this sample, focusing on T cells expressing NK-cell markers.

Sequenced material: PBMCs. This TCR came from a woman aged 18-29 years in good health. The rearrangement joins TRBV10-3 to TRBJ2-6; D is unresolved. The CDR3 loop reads CAINSGANVLTF. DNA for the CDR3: TGTGCCATCAACTCTGGGGCCAACGTCCTGACTTTC.